These T cell receptor beta chains were read from a single sample in a study of T cell clones after liver transplantation. Profiling relied on immunoSEQ multiplex PCR, and the TCRdb table lists in-frame clones only, not all of them. The sample has roughly 100,000 clones, about 80% seen once. Sequenced material: CD4+ T cells from blood, taken around 48 months after liver transplant. The receptors shown here come from a human patient who received a liver transplant. Some T cells could come from the graft donor. Both conserved end residues are part of each CDR3. A D gene is named only where the DNA matches it firmly. Only part of the rows carry a size: once, few, many, or a class if the clone is expanded.

size: -
V: TRBV7-2
D: -
J: TRBJ1-1
CDR3: CASSPGGSTRNTEAFF
DNA: TGTGCCAGCAGCCCCGGAGGGTCAACGAGGAACACTGAAGCTTTCTTT

size: -
V: TRBV27
D: -
J: TRBJ1-3
CDR3: CASRSLGASGNTIYF
DNA: TGTGCCAGCAGGAGTCTGGGCGCCTCTGGAAACACCATATATTTT

size: -
V: TRBV28
D: TRBD1
J: TRBJ2-3
CDR3: CASRGQVERTDTQYF
DNA: TGTGCCAGCCGGGGACAGGTCGAACGCACAGATACGCAGTATTTT

size: -
V: TRBV4-1
D: TRBD1
J: TRBJ2-4
CDR3: CASSQVDRGVTKNIQYF
DNA: TGCGCCAGCAGCCAAGTTGACAGGGGTGTGACCAAAAACATTCAGTACTTC

size: few
V: TRBV4-3
D: -
J: TRBJ2-7
CDR3: CASSQVRGSYEQYF
DNA: TGCGCCAGCAGCCAAGTAAGGGGCTCCTACGAGCAGTACTTC

size: few
V: TRBV19
D: -
J: TRBJ2-3
CDR3: CATMTGRGTDTQYF
DNA: TGTGCCACCATGACAGGACGGGGCACAGATACGCAGTATTTT

size: -
V: TRBV18
D: -
J: TRBJ1-1
CDR3: CASSPVGTNTEAFF
DNA: TGTGCCAGCTCACCAGTAGGGACGAACACTGAAGCTTTCTTT

size: -
V: TRBV5-4
D: TRBD2
J: TRBJ2-3
CDR3: CASSLIGLAGVSDTQYF
DNA: TGTGCCAGCAGCTTGATTGGACTAGCGGGGGTTTCAGATACGCAGTATTTT

size: -
V: TRBV27
D: -
J: TRBJ1-5
CDR3: CASKVGGLNNQPQHF
DNA: TGTGCCAGCAAGGTCGGGGGGCTGAACAATCAGCCCCAGCATTTT

size: once
V: TRBV30
D: TRBD1
J: TRBJ2-5
CDR3: CAWRQGTQTQYF
DNA: TGTGCCTGGAGACAGGGGACACAGACCCAGTACTTC

size: -
V: TRBV27
D: TRBD2
J: TRBJ2-5
CDR3: CASSPLAGGRETQYF
DNA: TGTGCCAGCAGTCCACTAGCGGGAGGGCGAGAGACCCAGTACTTC

size: -
V: TRBV19
D: -
J: TRBJ2-1
CDR3: CASSIGAEPTNEQFF
DNA: TGTGCCAGTAGTATCGGAGCGGAGCCCACAAATGAGCAGTTCTTC

size: -
V: TRBV5-1
D: -
J: TRBJ2-7
CDR3: CASSAPSYEQYF
DNA: TGCGCCAGCAGCGCTCCCTCCTACGAGCAGTACTTC

size: few
V: TRBV7-2
D: TRBD2
J: TRBJ2-5
CDR3: CASRTTSGRQETQYF
DNA: TGTGCCAGCAGAACTACTAGCGGGCGACAGGAGACCCAGTACTTC

size: -
V: TRBV7-2
D: TRBD2
J: TRBJ2-5
CDR3: CASSLSPSGAIRETQYF
DNA: TGTGCCAGCAGCTTGTCCCCTAGCGGGGCAATCCGAGAGACCCAGTACTTC

size: -
V: TRBV2
D: -
J: TRBJ2-7
CDR3: CASSDVLYEQYF
DNA: TGTGCCAGCAGTGACGTCCTCTACGAGCAGTACTTC

size: -
V: TRBV5-1
D: TRBD1
J: TRBJ2-5
CDR3: CASSTPTGQQETQYF
DNA: TGCGCCAGCAGCACTCCGACGGGACAGCAAGAGACCCAGTACTTC

size: -
V: TRBV9
D: -
J: TRBJ2-6
CDR3: CASSVVGANVLTF
DNA: TGTGCCAGCAGCGTAGTTGGGGCCAACGTCCTGACTTTC

size: -
V: TRBV19
D: -
J: TRBJ1-5
CDR3: CASSATALSLNF
DNA: TGTGCCAGTAGTGCCACAGCTCTCTCTCTCAATTTT

size: -
V: TRBV29-1
D: -
J: TRBJ2-5
CDR3: CSARPGMGIETQYF
DNA: TGCAGCGCCCGACCAGGGATGGGCATAGAGACCCAGTACTTC

size: -
V: TRBV18
D: -
J: TRBJ1-3
CDR3: CASSSGLTHSGNTIYF
DNA: TGTGCCAGCTCATCCGGACTGACGCACTCTGGAAACACCATATATTTT

size: -
V: TRBV15
D: -
J: TRBJ1-5
CDR3: CATSRGGSNQPQHF
DNA: TGTGCCACCAGCAGGGGGGGTAGCAATCAGCCCCAGCATTTT

size: -
V: TRBV28
D: TRBD1
J: TRBJ2-2
CDR3: CASSGQGAGTGELFF
DNA: TGTGCCAGCAGTGGACAGGGGGCGGGCACCGGGGAGCTGTTTTTT

size: -
V: TRBV7-8
D: -
J: TRBJ1-2
CDR3: CASSLSLRNYGYTF
DNA: TGTGCCAGCAGCTTAAGTCTCCGCAATTATGGCTACACCTTC

size: -
V: TRBV7-8
D: -
J: TRBJ2-2
CDR3: CASTQGTVKTGELFF
DNA: TGTGCCAGCACCCAAGGGACGGTGAAGACCGGGGAGCTGTTTTTT

size: once
V: TRBV6-5
D: TRBD1
J: TRBJ1-1
CDR3: CASRSLGDRYEAFF
DNA: TGTGCCAGCCGCTCGCTGGGGGACAGGTATGAAGCTTTCTTT

size: -
V: TRBV29-1
D: TRBD1
J: TRBJ1-2
CDR3: CSVGRDRRSYGYTF
DNA: TGCAGCGTTGGCCGGGACAGGAGATCTTATGGCTACACCTTC

size: many
V: TRBV5-1
D: -
J: TRBJ1-4
CDR3: CASSPRGMATNEKLFF
DNA: TGCGCCAGCAGCCCCCGGGGGATGGCGACTAATGAAAAACTGTTTTTT

size: -
V: TRBV5-4
D: -
J: TRBJ2-3
CDR3: CASSLDQSSTDTQYF
DNA: TGTGCCAGCAGCTTGGACCAAAGTAGCACAGATACGCAGTATTTT

size: -
V: TRBV19
D: TRBD1
J: TRBJ2-3
CDR3: CASSRQPGQKTDTQYF
DNA: TGTGCCAGTAGTAGGCAACCGGGACAGAAAACAGATACGCAGTATTTT

size: few
V: TRBV15
D: -
J: TRBJ1-4
CDR3: CATSRDQGEKLFF
DNA: TGTGCCACCAGCAGAGATCAGGGGGAAAAACTGTTTTTT

size: -
V: TRBV9
D: TRBD2
J: TRBJ2-7
CDR3: CASSPSGGLYEQYF
DNA: TGTGCCAGCAGCCCGAGCGGGGGGCTATACGAGCAGTACTTC

size: -
V: TRBV6-1
D: -
J: TRBJ2-5
CDR3: CASSYQETQYF
DNA: TGTGCCAGCAGTTACCAAGAGACCCAGTACTTC

size: -
V: TRBV14
D: -
J: TRBJ2-5
CDR3: CASNGRVTETQYF
DNA: TGTGCCAGCAACGGCAGGGTCACCGAGACCCAGTACTTC

size: -
V: TRBV6-5
D: -
J: TRBJ2-2
CDR3: CASSAPMTGELFF
DNA: TGTGCCAGCTCCGCTCCTATGACCGGGGAGCTGTTTTTT

size: -
V: TRBV18
D: -
J: TRBJ1-2
CDR3: CASSPNTEYGYTF
DNA: TGTGCCAGCTCACCCAACACCGAATATGGCTACACCTTC

size: -
V: TRBV19
D: -
J: TRBJ2-6
CDR3: CASSQETPSLSGANVLTF
DNA: TGTGCCAGTAGTCAGGAGACACCCTCCCTCTCTGGGGCCAACGTCCTGACTTTC

size: -
V: TRBV19
D: TRBD2
J: TRBJ2-1
CDR3: CASKIRSGRAYNEQFF
DNA: TGTGCCAGCAAAATTCGTAGCGGGAGGGCTTACAATGAGCAGTTCTTC

size: -
V: TRBV5-4
D: -
J: TRBJ1-2
CDR3: CASQPEAGSNYGYTF
DNA: TGTGCCAGCCAACCGGAGGCGGGATCTAACTATGGCTACACCTTC

size: once
V: TRBV19
D: TRBD1
J: TRBJ1-5
CDR3: CASRGGQYSNQPQHF
DNA: TGTGCCAGCCGGGGGGGACAGTATAGCAATCAGCCCCAGCATTTT

size: -
V: TRBV7-9
D: -
J: TRBJ2-2
CDR3: CASSLVPPNTGELFF
DNA: TGTGCCAGCAGCTTAGTGCCACCGAACACCGGGGAGCTGTTTTTT

size: -
V: TRBV28
D: -
J: TRBJ2-1
CDR3: CASSISFKQFF
DNA: TGTGCCAGCAGCATAAGTTTCAAGCAGTTCTTC

size: -
V: TRBV7-6
D: TRBD2
J: TRBJ2-1
CDR3: CASSPGHPLAVYNEQFF
DNA: TGTGCCAGCAGCCCCGGCCATCCCCTAGCGGTGTACAATGAGCAGTTCTTC